Listed here are 29 T cell receptor beta chains from one sample, sequenced in a study of identical twins. TCRdb re-called the 5' RACE reads with MiXCR, one entry per CDR3 protein. The sample records nearly 650,000 distinct CDR3 sequences, less than 9% being singletons. A further study also used this sample, focusing on yellow fever vaccine responses in identical twins.

The sample consisted of PBMCs. These receptors all stem from a woman aged 18 to 35 in good health.

This clonotype was found many times. The chain is built from TRBV7-8 and TRBJ1-5; D may be TRBD1 (6 bases). The germline gives CDR1 SGHVS, CDR2 FQNEAQ. Trimming cost V 5 bases and J 3 bases, with 17 bases left between them. This CDR3 has 16 amino acids. CDR3 amino acids: CASSPHDRSSNQPQHF. The CDR3 coding sequence is TGTGCCAGCAGCCCGCATGACAGGTCTTCCAATCAGCCCCAGCATTTT.

This clonotype turned up a few times. The rearrangement joins TRBV10-3 to TRBJ2-3, with unresolved D. V shed 6 bases and J shed 2 bases, with 15 bases lying between them. The CDR3 extends over 15 amino acids. From germline, CDR1 is ENHRY and CDR2 SYGVKD. CDR3: CAIREGGPLTDTQYF. The DNA of the CDR3 is TGTGCCATCAGAGAAGGCGGTCCCCTCACAGATACGCAGTATTTT.

This chain links TRBV5-1 with TRBJ2-1, with TRBD1 as a possible D gene (5 bases). The CDR3 sequence is 13 residues long. The germline gives CDR1 SGHRS, CDR2 YFSETQ. With 4 bases removed from V and 7 bases from J, the gap between germline ends came to 12 bases. The CDR3 region has the DNA TGCGCCAGCAGCCCTATCAGGGATAATGAGCAGTTCTTC. This translates into CASSPIRDNEQFF.

This clonotype was counted many times. V gene TRBV3-1 combines with J gene TRBJ1-1; D may be TRBD1 (5 bases). V lost 4 bases, J lost 6 bases, and 12 bases lay in between. Germline-derived CDR1 and CDR2 are LGHDT and YNNKEL (reference sequence). The CDR3 spans 13 residues. CDR3: CASSPDSRPEAFF. The DNA for the CDR3 is TGTGCCAGCAGCCCAGACAGTAGGCCTGAAGCTTTCTTT.

This clonotype was picked up a small number of times. This chain links TRBV7-2 with TRBJ1-2; tentative D call: TRBD1 (5 bases). This CDR3 spans 14 amino acids. Trimming shortened V by 5 bases and J by 2 bases, and 12 bases separated the two germline ends. Germline CDR1 and CDR2: SGHTA and FQGNSA. CDR3 protein: CASSPGSRNYGYTF. DNA of the CDR3: TGTGCCAGCAGCCCAGGGTCAAGGAACTATGGCTACACCTTC.

The gene calls are TRBV11-2 and TRBJ2-7, with 7 bases lining up with TRBD2. The CDR3 length is 12 residues. Germline V gene sequence: CDR1 SGHAT, CDR2 FQNNGV. J gave up 3 bases and V 8 bases, and 4 bases lay outside the gene matches. The CDR3 region has the DNA TGTGCCAGCGGGGGAGGGCTCTACGAGCAGTACTTC. As protein: CASGGGLYEQYF.

This clonotype was seen a few times. The V and J genes are TRBV7-8 and TRBJ2-1; D might be TRBD2 (6 bases). This CDR3 spans 14 amino acids. V shed 5 bases and J shed 9 bases, with 17 bases lying between them. Per germline, CDR1 SGHVS and CDR2 FQNEAQ. CDR3 sequence (DNA): TGTGCCAGCAGCGGCGACCGGGCCGGGAGTGAGCAGTTCTTC. Its protein product is CASSGDRAGSEQFF. The entire variable domain, with the rest obtained from reference TRBV7-8 and TRBJ2-1, is as follows: GAGVSQSPRYKVAKRGQDVALRCDPISGHVSLFWYQQALGQGPEFLTYFQNEAQLDKSGLPSDRFFAERPEGSVSTLKIQRTQQEDSAVYLCASSGDRAGSEQFFGPGTRLTVL.

The chain joins TRBV7-8 to TRBJ2-7; D not resolved. V lost 2 bases, J lost 0 bases, and 14 bases lay in between. Germline V lookup: CDR1 SGHVS, CDR2 FQNEAQ. The CDR3 has 16 amino acids. CDR3 loop: CASSLSVPITSYEQYF. The DNA of the CDR3 is TGTGCCAGCAGCTTATCGGTCCCCATAACCTCCTACGAGCAGTACTTC.

This clonotype was recorded many times. J is TRBJ1-2 and V is TRBV5-1, with unresolved D. Trimming shortened V by 3 bases and J by 2 bases, and 11 bases separated the two germline ends. The CDR3 has 14 residues. Germline V gene lookup returns CDR1 SGHRS and CDR2 YFSETQ. CDR3 loop: CASSSQDGNYGYTF. The CDR3 region has the DNA TGCGCCAGCAGCTCCCAGGACGGAAACTATGGCTACACCTTC. The full variable domain, rest sourced from reference TRBV5-1 and TRBJ1-2, is KAGVTQTPRYLIKTRGQQVTLSCSPISGHRSVSWYQQTPGQGLQFLFEYFSETQRNKGNFPGRFSGRQFSNSRSEMNVSTLELGDSALYLCASSSQDGNYGYTFGSGTRLTVV.

The V gene is TRBV6-1, the J gene TRBJ1-4; D remains unclear. The CDR3 has 13 residues. CDR1 and CDR2 (germline): MNHNS, SASEGT. V gave up 1 base and J gave up 15 bases, with 15 bases separating them. CDR3 DNA: TGTGCCAGCAGTGAAGAAACGGCGGGTAAGGTGTTTTTT. Protein product: CASSEETAGKVFF.

The table lists this clonotype with many counts. The chain combines TRBV9 with TRBJ2-3, with 13 bases fitting TRBD2. Trimming removed 5 bases from V and 3 bases from J; junction bases left unmatched: 3. CDR3 length equals 15 residues. The germline V gene encodes CDR1 SGDLS and CDR2 YYNGEE. Here the CDR3 reads CASSVLAGGTDTQYF. CDR3 DNA: TGTGCCAGCAGTGTACTAGCGGGGGGGACAGATACGCAGTATTTT.

V is TRBV5-1 and J is TRBJ2-7, with 7 positions matching TRBD2. Germline CDR1 and CDR2: SGHRS and YFSETQ. This CDR3 contains 15 residues. J was trimmed by 4 bases and V by 0 bases; bases with no gene match: 7. For the CDR3, the DNA is TGCGCCAGCAGCTTGGGACTAGCAGGCTGGTACGAGCAGTACTTC. It codes for CASSLGLAGWYEQYF.

The V call is TRBV4-1, the J call TRBJ1-1, with 11 bases lining up with TRBD1. Germline trimming cut 4 bases from V and 2 bases from J; bases unmatched to any gene: 12. Germline-derived CDR1 and CDR2 are MGHRA and YSYEKL. CDR3 size: 18 residues. The CDR3 bases are TGCGCCAGCAGCCTACACCCTAGGACAGGGGGCGCTAACACTGAAGCTTTCTTT. The encoded protein is CASSLHPRTGGANTEAFF.

The rearrangement joins TRBV29-1 to TRBJ2-5, with no clear D. Trimming took off 3 bases at V and 7 bases at J, with 6 bases between the two ends. This CDR3 comprises 10 residues. Germline V CDR1 and CDR2: SQVTM, ANQGSEA. The CDR3: CSVEAATQYF. The CDR3 DNA reads TGCAGCGTTGAGGCGGCGACCCAGTACTTC.

The V and J genes are TRBV29-1 and TRBJ2-1, with D possibly TRBD2 on 6 matching bases. The V end was cut by 5 bases, the J end by 1 base, with 9 bases between. Germline CDR1 SQVTM, CDR2 ANQGSEA. The CDR3 has 13 amino acids. The CDR3 bases are TGCAGCGTTTATGGAGGGTCCTACAATGAGCAGTTCTTC. Translated, it gives CSVYGGSYNEQFF.

CDR3 bases: TGCGCCAGCAGCTCTAGCGGGGGCACGAACACCGGGGAGCTGTTTTTT. Translated: CASSSSGGTNTGELFF. The chain couples TRBV5-1 to TRBJ2-2; 10 bases fit TRBD2. The CDR3 runs 16 residues. J gave up 0 bases and V 3 bases, and 2 bases lay outside the gene matches. Germline V lookup: CDR1 SGHRS, CDR2 YFSETQ.

There are many counts of this clonotype. J is TRBJ2-1 and V is TRBV29-1; D not resolved. The CDR3 is 13 amino acids. Deletions cut 7 bases from V and 1 base from J, with 11 bases between. CDR1 is SQVTM, CDR2 ANQGSEA, per germline. CDR3 sequence reads: CSAPGRSYNEQFF. CDR3 coding DNA: TGCAGCGCCCCCGGCCGTTCCTACAATGAGCAGTTCTTC.

A few counts support this clonotype. The chain is built from TRBV12-3 or TRBV12-4 and TRBJ2-4; the match to TRBD2 covers 7 bases. The CDR3 has 13 residues. Trimming removed 7 bases from V and 6 bases from J; junction bases left unmatched: 6. The DNA of the CDR3 is TGTGCCAGCAACCCCCCGGGGGGAAACATTCAGTACTTC. Translating it yields CASNPPGGNIQYF.

This clonotype was found many times. This sequence joins TRBV20-1 and TRBJ2-7; 8 positions agree with TRBD1. The CDR3 consists of 15 residues. CDR1 is DFQATT, CDR2 SNEGSKA, per germline (reference sequence). Losses at the gene ends were 0 bases for V and 0 bases for J; bases not matched to a gene: 4. CDR3 sequence (DNA): TGCAGTGCTAGAGACTACAGGGGGAACTCCTACGAGCAGTACTTC. Amino acid sequence: CSARDYRGNSYEQYF.

The rearrangement joins TRBV5-4 to TRBJ2-5, with D perhaps TRBD2 (5 bases). V was clipped by 2 bases and J by 1 base, with 15 bases between them. The CDR3 length is 16 residues. The germline V gene encodes CDR1 SGHNT and CDR2 YYREEE (reference sequence). The CDR3 DNA is TGTGCCAGCAGCTTTTCTTCGGGATTCTTCCAAGAGACCCAGTACTTC. Translation gives CASSFSSGFFQETQYF.

This clonotype was observed many times. This chain links TRBV12-3 or TRBV12-4 with TRBJ2-3; D is possibly TRBD2 (5 bases). V shed 9 bases and J shed 2 bases, with 12 bases lying between them. This CDR3 has 13 amino acids. This chain's CDR3 is CASFERNTDTQYF. In DNA form, the CDR3 reads TGTGCCAGTTTCGAGCGGAACACAGATACGCAGTATTTT.

Only a few counts were recorded for this clonotype. The chain combines TRBV14 with TRBJ2-5; 9 nucleotides align to TRBD2. The ends lost 1 base at V and 3 bases at J; junction bases unmatched: 9. This CDR3 has 17 amino acids. Looked up from germline, CDR1 is SGHDN and CDR2 is FVKESK. CDR3 nucleotides: TGTGCCAGCAGCCAAGGGCTCCTAGCGGGATCGGAAGAGACCCAGTACTTC. This codes for CASSQGLLAGSEETQYF.

At least ten counts were recorded for this clonotype. The chain links TRBV5-1 to TRBJ2-7; 10 bases agree with TRBD2. V was clipped by 5 bases and J by 0 bases; unmatched bases: 5. From germline, CDR1 is SGHRS and CDR2 YFSETQ. The CDR3 consists of 15 residues. The CDR3 reads CASRTGTSDSYEQYF. The CDR3 bases are TGCGCCAGCAGAACCGGGACTAGCGACTCCTACGAGCAGTACTTC.

The CDR3 DNA sequence: TGCAGCGTTGGGGGACACTACGAGCAGTACTTC. It encodes CSVGGHYEQYF. The chain carries TRBV29-1 and TRBJ2-7; D may be TRBD1 (6 bases). V lost 4 bases and J lost 3, with 7 bases in between. The CDR3 is 11 residues long. Looked up from germline, CDR1 is SQVTM and CDR2 is ANQGSEA.

The sample holds many counts of this clonotype. The genes are TRBV12-3 or TRBV12-4 and TRBJ2-5; TRBD2 matches at 8 bases. Trimming cost V 4 bases and J 4 bases; bases outside gene matches: 14. This CDR3 region has 17 residues. The CDR3 region has the DNA TGTGCCAGCAGTTCCGGAGGTGGTAGCGGGAACGGAGAGACCCAGTACTTC. Its protein is CASSSGGGSGNGETQYF.

This clonotype was detected ten times or more. CDR3: CASSLTGVTGNTIYF. CDR3 bases: TGTGCCAGCAGTTTGACAGGAGTAACTGGAAACACCATATATTTT. The gene calls are TRBV28 and TRBJ1-3; D is perhaps TRBD1 (6 bases). The CDR3 runs 15 residues. V lost 3 bases and J lost 2, with 11 bases in between. In germline, CDR1 is MDHEN, CDR2 SYDVKM.

This clonotype was detected ten times or more. V gene TRBV12-3 or TRBV12-4 combines with J gene TRBJ1-3, with no clear D. This CDR3 has 15 residues. Trimming stripped 6 bases from V and 0 bases from J, with 12 bases between. In nucleotides, the CDR3 is TGTGCCAGCAGCCCCCAGGTGGTCTCTGGAAACACCATATATTTT. Translated: CASSPQVVSGNTIYF.

This clonotype was detected only a few times. The chain carries TRBV5-5 and TRBJ2-3; 10 bases are a match to TRBD1. This CDR3 has 15 amino acids. The V gene's germline CDR1 is SGHKS and CDR2 YYEKEE (reference sequence). J lost 1 base, V lost 5 bases, and 4 bases had no gene match. In DNA form, the CDR3 reads TGTGCCAGCAGTTCCGACAGGGGGCGCACAGATACGCAGTATTTT. It encodes CASSSDRGRTDTQYF.

The table lists this clonotype with many counts. The rearrangement uses TRBV14 and TRBJ1-6; D not certain. This CDR3 spans 13 amino acids. CDR1 SGHDN and CDR2 FVKESK come from the germline V gene. V was shortened by 6 bases and J by 9 bases, with 12 bases between the two germline ends. The CDR3 region is CASSPGRLSPLHF. CDR3 in DNA: TGTGCCAGCAGTCCCGGACGGCTTTCACCCCTCCACTTT.